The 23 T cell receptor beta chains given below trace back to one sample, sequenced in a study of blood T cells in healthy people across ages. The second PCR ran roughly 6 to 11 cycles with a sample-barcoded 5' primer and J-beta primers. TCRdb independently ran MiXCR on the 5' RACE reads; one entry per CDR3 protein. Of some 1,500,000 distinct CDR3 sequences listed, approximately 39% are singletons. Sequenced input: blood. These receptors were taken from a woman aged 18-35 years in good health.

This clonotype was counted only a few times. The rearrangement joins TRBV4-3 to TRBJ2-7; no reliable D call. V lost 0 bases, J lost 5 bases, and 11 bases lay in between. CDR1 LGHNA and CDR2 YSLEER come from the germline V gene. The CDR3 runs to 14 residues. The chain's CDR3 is CASSQDNGVNEQYF. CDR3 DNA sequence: TGCGCCAGCAGCCAAGATAACGGTGTGAACGAGCAGTACTTC.

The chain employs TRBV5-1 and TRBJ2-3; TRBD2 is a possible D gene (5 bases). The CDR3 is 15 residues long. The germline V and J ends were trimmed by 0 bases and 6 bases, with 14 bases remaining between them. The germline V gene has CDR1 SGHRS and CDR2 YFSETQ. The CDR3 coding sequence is TGCGCCAGCAGCTTGGTCGCTAGCCTTAAGGATACGCAGTATTTT. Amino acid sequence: CASSLVASLKDTQYF.

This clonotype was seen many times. The CDR3 protein is CASSAGRNYGYTF. The CDR3 DNA is TGTGCCAGTAGTGCCGGACGGAACTATGGCTACACCTTC. V and J are TRBV7-2 and TRBJ1-2, with D unclear. Germline assignment: CDR1 SGHTA and CDR2 FQGNSA. Trimming stripped 9 bases from V and 2 bases from J, with 13 bases between. The CDR3 sequence is 13 residues long.

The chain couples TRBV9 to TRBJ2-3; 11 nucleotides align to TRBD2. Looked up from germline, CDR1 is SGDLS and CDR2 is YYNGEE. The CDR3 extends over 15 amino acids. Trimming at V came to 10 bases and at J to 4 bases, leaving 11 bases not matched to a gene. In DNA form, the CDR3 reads TGTGCCTCCCCAGCGACTAGCGGGAATCCAGATACGCAGTATTTT. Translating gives CASPATSGNPDTQYF.

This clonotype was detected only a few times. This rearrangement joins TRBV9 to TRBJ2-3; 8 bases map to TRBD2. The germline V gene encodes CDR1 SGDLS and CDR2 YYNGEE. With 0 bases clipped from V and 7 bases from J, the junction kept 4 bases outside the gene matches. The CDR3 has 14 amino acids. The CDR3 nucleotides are TGTGCCAGCAGCGTAGACAGCGGGAGAAATACGCAGTATTTT. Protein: CASSVDSGRNTQYF.

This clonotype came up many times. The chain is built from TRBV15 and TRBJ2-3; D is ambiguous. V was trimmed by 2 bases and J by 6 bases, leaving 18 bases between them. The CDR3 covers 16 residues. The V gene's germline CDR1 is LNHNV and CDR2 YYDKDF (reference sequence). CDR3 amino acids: CATSRPITIVSDTQYF. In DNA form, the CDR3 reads TGTGCCACCAGCAGACCCATTACAATAGTCTCCGATACGCAGTATTTT.

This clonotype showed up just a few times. The CDR3 coding sequence is TGCGCCAGCAGCTTGGTCCGGGGTGGGTACAATGAGCAGTTCTTC. Translating it yields CASSLVRGGYNEQFF. This chain connects TRBV5-1 to TRBJ2-1; D perhaps matches TRBD2 (5 bases). Germline-derived CDR1 and CDR2 are SGHRS and YFSETQ. Trimming took 0 bases from V and 4 from J, leaving 11 bases between them. The CDR3 has 15 residues.

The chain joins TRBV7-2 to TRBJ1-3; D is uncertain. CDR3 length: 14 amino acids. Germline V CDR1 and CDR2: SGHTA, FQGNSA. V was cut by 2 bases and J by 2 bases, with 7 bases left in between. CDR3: CASSLWGAGNTIYF. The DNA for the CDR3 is TGTGCCAGCAGCTTATGGGGAGCTGGAAACACCATATATTTT.

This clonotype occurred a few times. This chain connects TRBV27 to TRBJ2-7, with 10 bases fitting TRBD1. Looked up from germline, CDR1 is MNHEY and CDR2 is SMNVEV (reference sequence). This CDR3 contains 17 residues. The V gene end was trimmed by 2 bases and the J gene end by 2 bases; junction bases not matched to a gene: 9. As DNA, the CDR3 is TGTGCCAGCAGTTTACCTACCCCGACAGGGGGCCCCTACGAGCAGTACTTC. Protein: CASSLPTPTGGPYEQYF.

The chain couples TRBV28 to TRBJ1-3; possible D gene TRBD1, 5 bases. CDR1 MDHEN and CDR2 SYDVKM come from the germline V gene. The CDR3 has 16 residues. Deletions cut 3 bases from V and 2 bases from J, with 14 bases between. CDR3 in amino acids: CASSLLRDSAGNTIYF. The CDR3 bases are TGTGCCAGCAGTTTGTTGCGGGACTCGGCTGGAAACACCATATATTTT.

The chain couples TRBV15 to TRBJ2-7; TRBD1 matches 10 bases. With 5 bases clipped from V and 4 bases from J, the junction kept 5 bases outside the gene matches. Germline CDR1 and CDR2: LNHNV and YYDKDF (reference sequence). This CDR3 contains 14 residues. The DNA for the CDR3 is TGTGCCACCAGCGGCCGGGACAGGGGTTACGAGCAGTACTTC. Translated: CATSGRDRGYEQYF.

Here the CDR3 reads CASSLGHGDQPQHF. The CDR3 DNA sequence: TGTGCCAGCAGTTTAGGGCATGGAGACCAGCCCCAGCATTTT. V gene TRBV12-3 or TRBV12-4 combines with J gene TRBJ1-5; D unclear. Trimming pared 1 base from V and 7 bases from J, leaving 11 bases between. This CDR3 contains 14 residues.

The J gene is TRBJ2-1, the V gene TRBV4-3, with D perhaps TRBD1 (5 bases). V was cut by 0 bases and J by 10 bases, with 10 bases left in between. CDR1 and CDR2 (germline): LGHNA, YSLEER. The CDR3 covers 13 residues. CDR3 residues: CASSQEPAGEQFF. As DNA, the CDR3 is TGCGCCAGCAGCCAAGAGCCGGCAGGGGAGCAGTTCTTC.

Written as DNA, the CDR3 is TGTGCCAGCGCCGGGACAGCTCACACCGGGGAGCTGTTTTTT. Protein product: CASAGTAHTGELFF. This chain links TRBV21-1 with TRBJ2-2; the table's D gene call, TRBD1, was not cross checked with the DNA. TRBV21-1 constitutes a pseudogene. This CDR3 is 14 amino acids long.

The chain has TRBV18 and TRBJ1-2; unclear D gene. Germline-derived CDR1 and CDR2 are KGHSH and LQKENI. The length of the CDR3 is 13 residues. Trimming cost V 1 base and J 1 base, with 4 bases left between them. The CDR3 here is CASSPLVNYGYTF. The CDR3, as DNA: TGTGCCAGCTCACCACTGGTTAACTATGGCTACACCTTC.

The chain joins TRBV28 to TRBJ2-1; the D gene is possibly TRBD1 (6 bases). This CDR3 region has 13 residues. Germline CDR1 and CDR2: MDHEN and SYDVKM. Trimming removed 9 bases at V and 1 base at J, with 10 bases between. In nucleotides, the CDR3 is TGTGCCAGTCAGGGGATTTCCTACAATGAGCAGTTCTTC. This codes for CASQGISYNEQFF.

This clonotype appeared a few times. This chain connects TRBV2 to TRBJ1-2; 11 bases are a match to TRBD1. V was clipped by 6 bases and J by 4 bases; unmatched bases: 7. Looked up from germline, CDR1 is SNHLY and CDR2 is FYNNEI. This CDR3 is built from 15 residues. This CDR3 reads CASSRDRGIGYGYTF. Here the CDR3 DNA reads TGTGCCAGCAGCAGGGACAGGGGGATCGGCTATGGCTACACCTTC.

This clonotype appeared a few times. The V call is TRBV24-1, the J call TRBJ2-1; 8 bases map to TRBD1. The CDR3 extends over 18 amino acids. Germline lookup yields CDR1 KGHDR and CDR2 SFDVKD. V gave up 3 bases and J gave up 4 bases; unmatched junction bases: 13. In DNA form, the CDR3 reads TGTGCCACCAGTGATACCAGGGGGACAGGACTTCAATACAATGAGCAGTTCTTC. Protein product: CATSDTRGTGLQYNEQFF.

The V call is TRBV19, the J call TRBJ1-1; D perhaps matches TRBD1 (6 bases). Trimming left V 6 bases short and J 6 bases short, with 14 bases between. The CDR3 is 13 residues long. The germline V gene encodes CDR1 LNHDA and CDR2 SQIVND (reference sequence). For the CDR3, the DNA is TGTGCCAGTAGAGTAGGGGGACGGCCTGAAGCTTTCTTT. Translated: CASRVGGRPEAFF.

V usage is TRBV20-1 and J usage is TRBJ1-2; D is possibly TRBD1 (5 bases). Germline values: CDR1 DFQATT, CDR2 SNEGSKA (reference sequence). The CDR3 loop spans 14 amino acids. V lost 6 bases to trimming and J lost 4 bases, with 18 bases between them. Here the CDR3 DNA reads TGCAGTGCGGACATTAACGCAGCAGCCTATGGCTACACCTTC. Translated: CSADINAAAYGYTF.

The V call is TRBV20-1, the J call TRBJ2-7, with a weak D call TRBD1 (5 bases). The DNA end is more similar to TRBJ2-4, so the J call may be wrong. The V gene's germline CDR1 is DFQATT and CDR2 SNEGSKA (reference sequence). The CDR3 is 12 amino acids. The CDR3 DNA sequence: TGCAGTGCTAGAAACAGGAGAAGCATTCAGTACTTC. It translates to CSARNRRSIQYF.

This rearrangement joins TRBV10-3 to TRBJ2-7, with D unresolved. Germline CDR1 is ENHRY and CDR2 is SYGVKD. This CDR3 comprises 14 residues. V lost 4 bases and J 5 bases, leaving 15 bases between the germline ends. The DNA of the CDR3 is TGTGCCATCAGTGCCTCTACCAGTACTGACGAGCAGTACTTC. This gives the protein CAISASTSTDEQYF.

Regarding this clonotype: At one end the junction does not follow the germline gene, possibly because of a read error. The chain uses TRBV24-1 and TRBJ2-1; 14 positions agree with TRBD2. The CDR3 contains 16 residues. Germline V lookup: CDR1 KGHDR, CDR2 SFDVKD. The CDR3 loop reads CATSDPGTSGSNERFF. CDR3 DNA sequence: TGTGCCACCAGTGACCCCGGGACTAGCGGGAGCAATGAGCGGTTCTTC.